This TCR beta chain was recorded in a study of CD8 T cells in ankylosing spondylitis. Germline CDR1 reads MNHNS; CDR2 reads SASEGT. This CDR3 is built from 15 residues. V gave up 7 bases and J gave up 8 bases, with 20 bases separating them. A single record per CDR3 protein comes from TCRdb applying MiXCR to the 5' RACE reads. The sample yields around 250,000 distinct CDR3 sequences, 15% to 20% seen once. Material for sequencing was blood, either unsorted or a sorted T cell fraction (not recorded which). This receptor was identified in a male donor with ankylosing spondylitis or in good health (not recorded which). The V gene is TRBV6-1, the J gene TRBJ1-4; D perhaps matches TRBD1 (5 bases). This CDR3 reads CASIDGTALGEKLFF. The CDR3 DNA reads TGTGCCAGCATTGATGGGACCGCGTTAGGAGAAAAACTGTTTTTT.